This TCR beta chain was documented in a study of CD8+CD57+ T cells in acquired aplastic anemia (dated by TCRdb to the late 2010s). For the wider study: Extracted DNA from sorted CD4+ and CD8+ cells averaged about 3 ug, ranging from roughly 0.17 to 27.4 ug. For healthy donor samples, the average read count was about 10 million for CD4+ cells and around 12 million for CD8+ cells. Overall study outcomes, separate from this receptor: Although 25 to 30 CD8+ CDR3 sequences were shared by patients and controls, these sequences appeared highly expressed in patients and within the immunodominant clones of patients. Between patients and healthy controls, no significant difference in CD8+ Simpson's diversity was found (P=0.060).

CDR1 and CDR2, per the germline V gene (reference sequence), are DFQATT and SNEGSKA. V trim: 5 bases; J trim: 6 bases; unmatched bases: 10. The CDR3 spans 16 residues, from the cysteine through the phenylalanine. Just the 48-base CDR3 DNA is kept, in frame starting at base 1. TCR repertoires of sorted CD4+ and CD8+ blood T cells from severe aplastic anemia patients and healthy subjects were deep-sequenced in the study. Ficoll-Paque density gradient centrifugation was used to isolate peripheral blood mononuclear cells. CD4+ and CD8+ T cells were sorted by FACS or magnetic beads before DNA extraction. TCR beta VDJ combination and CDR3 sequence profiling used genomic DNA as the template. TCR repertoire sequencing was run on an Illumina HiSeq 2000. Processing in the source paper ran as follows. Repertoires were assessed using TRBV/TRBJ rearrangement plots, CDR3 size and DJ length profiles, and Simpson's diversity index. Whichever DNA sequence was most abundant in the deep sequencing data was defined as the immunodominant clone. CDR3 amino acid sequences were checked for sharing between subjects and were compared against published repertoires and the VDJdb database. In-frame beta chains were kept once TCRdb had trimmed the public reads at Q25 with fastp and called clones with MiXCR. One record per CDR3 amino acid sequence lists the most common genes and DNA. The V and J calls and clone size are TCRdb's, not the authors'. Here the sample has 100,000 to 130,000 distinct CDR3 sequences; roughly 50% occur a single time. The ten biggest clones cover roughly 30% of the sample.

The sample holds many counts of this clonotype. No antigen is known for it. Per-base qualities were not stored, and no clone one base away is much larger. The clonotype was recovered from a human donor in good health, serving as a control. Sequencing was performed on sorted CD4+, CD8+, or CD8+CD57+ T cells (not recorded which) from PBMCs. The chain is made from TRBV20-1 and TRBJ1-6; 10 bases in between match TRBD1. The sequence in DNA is TGCAGTGCTCGTAGGAAGGGGACAGGGGTTAATTCACCCCTCCACTTT. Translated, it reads CSARRKGTGVNSPLHF.